Below are 9 T cell receptor beta chains sequenced from a single sample in a study of T cell responses to AZD1222 COVID-19 vaccine. The protocol was immunoSEQ multiplex PCR, while the TCRdb copy is restricted to in-frame clones and leaves out a portion. The table lists about 70,000 clones, about four fifths of them singletons. The input for sequencing was peripheral blood, taken on day 0 of AZD1222 vaccination. The receptors originated from an adult in good health.

The gene calls are TRBV18 and TRBJ1-6; no reliable D call. The germline V gene has CDR1 KGHSH and CDR2 LQKENI. Trimming pared 3 bases from V and 0 bases from J, leaving 12 bases between. The CDR3 loop spans 17 amino acids. Here the CDR3 DNA reads TGTGCCAGCTCACCCTTCGAGGCTGGCTCCTATAATTCACCCCTCCACTTT. This encodes CASSPFEAGSYNSPLHF. The entire variable domain, with the rest obtained from reference TRBV18 and TRBJ1-6, is as follows: NAGVMQNPRHLVRRRGQEARLRCSPMKGHSHVYWYRQLPEEGLKFMVYLQKENIIDESGMPKERFSAEFPKEGPSILRIQQVVRGDSAAYFCASSPFEAGSYNSPLHFGNGTRLTVT.

This chain joins TRBV10-3 and TRBJ1-5; 9 positions match TRBD1. From germline, CDR1 is ENHRY and CDR2 SYGVKD. There are 14 residues in the CDR3. V was clipped by 6 bases and J by 6 bases; unmatched bases: 6. The CDR3 sequence is CAISTTGGSQPQHF. The CDR3, as DNA: TGTGCCATCAGCACAACAGGGGGCAGTCAGCCCCAGCATTTT.

The chain carries TRBV18 and TRBJ1-1; unclear D gene. V dropped 3 bases and J dropped 1 base, with 12 bases sitting between them. CDR1 is KGHSH and CDR2 is LQKENI in the germline V gene. CDR3 length equals 15 residues. CDR3 in amino acids: CASSPLPTSNTEAFF. DNA of the CDR3: TGTGCCAGCTCACCCTTACCAACTTCGAACACTGAAGCTTTCTTT.

The V and J genes are TRBV5-4 and TRBJ1-2, with a weak D call TRBD1 (5 bases). From germline, CDR1 is SGHNT and CDR2 YYREEE (reference sequence). The V gene lost 4 bases and the J gene lost 4 bases, with 11 bases spanning the gap. The CDR3 is 13 residues long. In DNA form, the CDR3 reads TGTGCCAGCAGCCCGGGGGATGGCTATGGCTACACCTTC. This encodes CASSPGDGYGYTF.

This clone was recorded only once. The V gene is TRBV19, the J gene TRBJ1-2; D is ambiguous. With 5 bases removed from V and 8 bases from J, the gap between germline ends came to 18 bases. Germline V CDR1 and CDR2: LNHDA, SQIVND (reference sequence). The CDR3 runs 14 residues. The CDR3 reads CASSSRGASFGYTF. The CDR3, as DNA: TGTGCCAGTAGTTCGCGGGGTGCTTCGTTCGGCTACACCTTC. Full variable domain (rest looked up from reference TRBV19 and TRBJ1-2): DGGITQSPKYLFRKEGQNVTLSCEQNLNHDAMYWYRQDPGQGLRLIYYSQIVNDFQKGDIAEGYSVSREKKESFPLTVTSAQKNPTAFYLCASSSRGASFGYTFGSGTRLTVV.

This clone was found a few times. J is TRBJ2-7 and V is TRBV28, with a weak D call TRBD2 (6 bases). CDR1 and CDR2 (germline): MDHEN, SYDVKM. V was shortened by 3 bases and J by 1 base, with 13 bases between the two germline ends. The CDR3 length is 15 residues. CDR3 DNA: TGTGCCAGCAGTTTTAATAGCGGACGATCCTACGAGCAGTACTTC. The encoded protein is CASSFNSGRSYEQYF.

This clone was seen a single time. The genes are TRBV19 and TRBJ1-4; D may be TRBD1 (5 bases). Trimming shortened V by 1 base and J by 8 bases, and 17 bases separated the two germline ends. This CDR3 region has 16 residues. The germline gives CDR1 LNHDA, CDR2 SQIVND (reference sequence). This CDR3 is CASSIGRGTEAEKLFF. The CDR3 DNA reads as TGTGCCAGTAGTATAGGCCGCGGGACTGAAGCCGAAAAACTGTTTTTT.

The CDR3 nucleotides are TGTGCCAGCAGCTCTCTCCCAGGGGGTGTTTCACCCCTCCACTTT. Amino acid sequence: CASSSLPGGVSPLHF. The chain joins TRBV5-5 to TRBJ1-6; 7 nucleotides line up with TRBD1. J lost 9 bases, V lost 3 bases, and 9 bases had no gene match. There are 15 residues in the CDR3. Germline V lookup: CDR1 SGHKS, CDR2 YYEKEE (reference sequence).

In its sample, this clone was seen once. The chain uses TRBV30 and TRBJ2-1, with 8 bases fitting TRBD2. Germline CDR1 is GTSNPN and CDR2 is SVGIG (reference sequence). This CDR3 contains 14 residues. The V and J ends lost 4 bases and 4 bases, in that order; junction bases with no gene match: 6. The CDR3 bases are TGTGCCTGGACCCTCGGGGGGGGATACAATGAGCAGTTCTTC. As protein: CAWTLGGGYNEQFF.